These 30 T cell receptor beta chains share one sample of origin, sequenced in a study of CD8 T cells in ankylosing spondylitis. Study outcomes and limitations: Made up of fewer than ten highly homologous variants, a TCR beta motif appeared characteristic of ankylosing spondylitis blood.

Via MiXCR, TCRdb re-called the 5' RACE reads, giving one row per CDR3 protein. This sample has 350,000 to 550,000 distinct CDR3 sequences; approximately 26% occur once, and the top ten carry about 0.89%. These receptors' antigens are unknown. Sequenced material: blood, either unsorted or a sorted T cell fraction (not recorded which). Every receptor here comes from a male donor with ankylosing spondylitis.

There are a few counts of this clonotype. This sequence joins TRBV29-1 and TRBJ2-2, with a tentative D call TRBD1 (6 bases). V was cut by 1 base and J by 4 bases, with 13 bases left in between. The CDR3 covers 15 residues. Germline V gene lookup returns CDR1 SQVTM and CDR2 ANQGSEA. DNA for the CDR3: TGCAGCGTTGAAGCCAGGGGCTGGCCCACCGGGGAGCTGTTTTTT. The encoded protein is CSVEARGWPTGELFF.

This sequence joins TRBV6-6 and TRBJ1-1, with D maybe TRBD1 (5 bases). The CDR3 sequence is 12 residues long. V was pared by 10 bases and J by 6 bases, with 15 bases between. The V gene's germline CDR1 is MNHNY and CDR2 SVGAGI (reference sequence). The DNA of the CDR3 is TGTGCCACCGGGAGGGGAGGGCCTGAAGCTTTCTTT. Translation: CATGRGGPEAFF.

This clonotype was detected only a few times. The rearrangement joins TRBV12-3 or TRBV12-4 to TRBJ2-1, with TRBD1 matching 7 bases. The length of the CDR3 is 15 residues. V gave up 6 bases and J gave up 2 bases; unmatched junction bases: 7. CDR3 in DNA: TGTGCCAGCAGCCAAAGAGGGGGCGCCTACAATGAGCAGTTCTTC. It codes for CASSQRGGAYNEQFF.

The CDR3 is CASSQDPGTGQWYGYTF. DNA of the CDR3: TGCGCCAGCAGCCAAGATCCCGGGACAGGGCAATGGTATGGCTACACCTTC. The chain couples TRBV4-1 to TRBJ1-2; TRBD1 matches 9 bases. CDR1 and CDR2 (germline): MGHRA, YSYEKL. With 0 bases clipped from V and 5 bases from J, the junction kept 10 bases outside the gene matches. This CDR3 is built from 17 residues.

This clonotype came up a few times. The chain carries TRBV5-1 and TRBJ2-5; the D gene is possibly TRBD1 (5 bases). Germline CDR1 SGHRS, CDR2 YFSETQ. This CDR3 spans 14 amino acids. Deletions cut 1 base from V and 5 bases from J, with 12 bases between. The DNA for the CDR3 is TGCGCCAGCAGCTTGCTAGGGGATCCGGAGACCCAGTACTTC. It yields the protein CASSLLGDPETQYF. The variable domain in full, completed from reference TRBV5-1 and TRBJ2-5, reads KAGVTQTPRYLIKTRGQQVTLSCSPISGHRSVSWYQQTPGQGLQFLFEYFSETQRNKGNFPGRFSGRQFSNSRSEMNVSTLELGDSALYLCASSLLGDPETQYFGPGTRLLVL.

The chain joins TRBV11-3 to TRBJ2-1, with TRBD2 matching over 7 bases. Germline trimming cut 2 bases from V and 7 bases from J; bases unmatched to any gene: 8. Germline CDR1 is SGHNT and CDR2 is YENEEA. This CDR3 has 15 amino acids. The CDR3 nucleotides read TGTGCCAGCAGCTTACGGGGTAACGGGAGGAATGAGCAGTTCTTC. Amino acids: CASSLRGNGRNEQFF.

The table lists this clonotype with a few counts. The chain carries TRBV29-1 and TRBJ2-7; D uncertain. This CDR3 spans 16 amino acids. Trimming removed 0 bases at V and 3 bases at J, with 18 bases between. Germline CDR1 SQVTM, CDR2 ANQGSEA. The CDR3 spells CSVEDSTAIPHYEQYV. For the CDR3, the DNA is TGCAGCGTTGAAGATTCGACCGCCATTCCTCACTACGAGCAGTACGTC.

This rearrangement joins TRBV18 to TRBJ2-2; 7 positions match TRBD1. The CDR3 length is 13 residues. J lost 5 bases, V lost 4 bases, and 1 base had no gene match. CDR1 and CDR2 (germline): KGHSH, LQKENI. CDR3 sequence reads: CASSRQGTGELFF. Here the CDR3 DNA reads TGTGCCAGCTCACGACAGGGTACCGGGGAGCTGTTTTTT.

This clonotype was seen a handful of times. The V call is TRBV7-2, the J call TRBJ2-3, with unresolved D. The V gene lost 4 bases and the J gene lost 2 bases, with 4 bases spanning the gap. Per the germline V gene, CDR1 is SGHTA and CDR2 is FQGNSA. The CDR3 runs to 12 residues. DNA for the CDR3: TGTGCCAGCAGCTATGCCACAGATACGCAGTATTTT. It codes for CASSYATDTQYF. Together with reference TRBV7-2 and TRBJ2-3, the CDR3 gives the full variable domain: GAGVSQSPSNKVTEKGKDVELRCDPISGHTALYWYRQSLGQGLEFLIYFQGNSAPDKSGLPSDRFSAERTGGSVSTLTIQRTQQEDSAVYLCASSYATDTQYFGPGTRLTVL.

This clonotype was recorded a few times. The gene calls are TRBV6-5 and TRBJ1-4; D gene uncertain. CDR1 and CDR2 (germline): MNHEY, SVGAGI. Trimming took off 4 bases at V and 0 bases at J, with 15 bases between the two ends. The CDR3 runs to 17 residues. The CDR3 reads CASSSSGDTATNEKLFF. The DNA of the CDR3 is TGTGCCAGCAGTTCCTCGGGAGATACCGCAACTAATGAAAAACTGTTTTTT.

This chain uses TRBV7-9 with TRBJ2-1; a possible D gene is TRBD2 (7 bases). The CDR3 contains 15 residues. In germline, CDR1 is SEHNR, CDR2 FQNEAQ (reference sequence). The V end was cut by 4 bases, the J end by 5 bases, with 15 bases between. In DNA form, the CDR3 reads TGTGCCAGCAGCTGGGGGCGGGGGACGAACAATGAGCAGTTCTTC. Its protein is CASSWGRGTNNEQFF. Filled out from reference TRBV7-9 and TRBJ2-1, the complete variable domain reads DTGVSQNPRHKITKRGQNVTFRCDPISEHNRLYWYRQTLGQGPEFLTYFQNEAQLEKSRLLSDRFSAERPKGSFSTLEIQRTEQGDSAMYLCASSWGRGTNNEQFFGPGTRLTVL.

In its sample, this clonotype was seen a few times. This chain joins TRBV10-3 and TRBJ2-5; D is uncertain. Per the germline V gene, CDR1 is ENHRY and CDR2 is SYGVKD. The CDR3 runs to 14 residues. Trimming pared 6 bases from V and 5 bases from J, leaving 16 bases between. This CDR3 is CAISPTGALETQYF. The CDR3 coding sequence is TGTGCCATCAGCCCGACTGGAGCTCTGGAGACCCAGTACTTC.

This chain uses TRBV5-4 with TRBJ2-2; TRBD2 agrees at 10 bases. CDR3 length: 19 residues. Per the germline V gene, CDR1 is SGHNT and CDR2 is YYREEE (reference sequence). Trimming removed 3 bases from V and 0 bases from J; junction bases left unmatched: 11. The CDR3 protein is CASSWVASGRRSNTGELFF. The CDR3, as DNA: TGTGCCAGCAGCTGGGTGGCTAGCGGGAGACGGTCGAACACCGGGGAGCTGTTTTTT.

This clonotype was counted between two and nine times. The chain links TRBV6-4 to TRBJ1-2; 9 nucleotides line up with TRBD1. Germline CDR1 and CDR2: MRHNA and SNTAGT. This CDR3 comprises 22 residues. The J segment lost 5 bases and the V segment lost 5 bases, leaving 30 bases of the junction unmatched. The CDR3 is CASSPQAGYGGQGQLRAYGYTF. The DNA of the CDR3 is TGTGCCAGCAGTCCCCAAGCCGGCTACGGGGGACAGGGCCAGCTCAGGGCATATGGCTACACCTTC.

This chain connects TRBV5-6 to TRBJ2-1, with D unclear. V lost 4 bases and J 12 bases, leaving 14 bases between the germline ends. Germline V gives CDR1 SGHDT, CDR2 YYEEEE. CDR3 size: 12 residues. CDR3 DNA: TGTGCCAGCAGCCTGAGTGGGTGGGGGCAGTTCTTC. Translation: CASSLSGWGQFF.

This clonotype came up a few times. The gene calls are TRBV11-2 and TRBJ2-1; 10 nucleotides align to TRBD2. The CDR3 is 15 amino acids. The trim removed 5 bases at V and 7 bases at J, leaving 8 bases unmatched. Per germline, CDR1 SGHAT and CDR2 FQNNGV. The CDR3 DNA is TGTGCCAGCAGCGCCCGCGGACTAGCGGCTAATGAGCAGTTCTTC. It translates to CASSARGLAANEQFF.

The sample holds a few counts of this clonotype. The chain employs TRBV5-1 and TRBJ1-6; a weak D match, TRBD1 (5 bases). The length of the CDR3 is 15 residues. With 0 bases removed from V and 8 bases from J, the gap between germline ends came to 12 bases. CDR1 is SGHRS, CDR2 YFSETQ, per germline. In DNA, the CDR3 is TGCGCCAGCAGCTTGGAGGCGGGGGGGGATTCACCCCTCCACTTT. This sequence encodes CASSLEAGGDSPLHF. The full variable domain, its missing parts supplied by reference TRBV5-1 and TRBJ1-6, is KAGVTQTPRYLIKTRGQQVTLSCSPISGHRSVSWYQQTPGQGLQFLFEYFSETQRNKGNFPGRFSGRQFSNSRSEMNVSTLELGDSALYLCASSLEAGGDSPLHFGNGTRLTVT.

The genes are TRBV20-1 and TRBJ1-5; unclear D gene. Trimming removed 0 bases from V and 1 base from J, with 7 bases in between. The CDR3 covers 14 residues. The germline CDR1 and CDR2 sequences are DFQATT and SNEGSKA (reference sequence). CDR3 amino acids: CSARDKFSNQPQHF. CDR3 bases: TGCAGTGCTAGAGATAAATTCAGCAATCAGCCCCAGCATTTT.

This clonotype was detected a few times. This rearrangement joins TRBV12-3 or TRBV12-4 to TRBJ1-1; D unclear. V gave up 6 bases and J gave up 2 bases, with 7 bases separating them. There are 12 residues in the CDR3. The CDR3 bases are TGTGCCAGCAGACGAAAAAACACTGAAGCTTTCTTT. Amino acid sequence: CASRRKNTEAFF.

The chain carries TRBV24-1 and TRBJ2-3; D uncertain. Germline assignment: CDR1 KGHDR and CDR2 SFDVKD. Between the trimmed V and J ends, which lost 6 bases and 2 bases, there was a span of 20 bases. CDR3 size: 17 residues. The DNA of the CDR3 is TGTGCCACCAGTCCCCGTTTTGGCTTACCAGACACAGATACGCAGTATTTT. Its translation is CATSPRFGLPDTDTQYF.

The chain links TRBV7-2 to TRBJ2-7; TRBD2 agrees at 7 bases. Germline loops: CDR1 SGHTA, CDR2 FQGNSA. This CDR3 is 14 amino acids long. V dropped 1 base and J dropped 7; count of bases not matched to a gene: 7. In DNA form, the CDR3 reads TGTGCCAGCAGCTTAGGGGGCCCGGGAGGTGAGCAGTACTTC. Translation: CASSLGGPGGEQYF.

The chain's CDR3 is CASSQDLSAGEVGRTDTQYF. The CDR3 DNA reads as TGTGCCAGCAGCCAAGATCTTTCAGCGGGAGAAGTCGGAAGGACAGATACGCAGTATTTT. This sequence joins TRBV4-2 and TRBJ2-3; 8 nucleotides agree with TRBD2. Germline CDR1 LGHNA, CDR2 YNFKEQ. CDR3 length: 20 amino acids. Germline trimming cut 0 bases from V and 3 bases from J; bases unmatched to any gene: 17.

The chain employs TRBV12-3 or TRBV12-4 and TRBJ2-7; D is possibly TRBD1 (5 bases). The CDR3 covers 13 residues. The V end lost 3 bases, the J end lost 2 bases, and 8 bases lay between the germline ends. CDR3: CASSFTGAYEQYV. The DNA of the CDR3 is TGTGCCAGCAGTTTTACAGGAGCCTACGAGCAGTACGTC.

V gene TRBV15 combines with J gene TRBJ2-2; D ambiguous. This CDR3 is 13 amino acids long. Germline lookup yields CDR1 LNHNV and CDR2 YYDKDF (reference sequence). Trimming removed 4 bases at V and 5 bases at J, with 8 bases between. CDR3 DNA: TGTGCCACCAGCACCGACGGTACCGGGGAGCTGTTTTTT. This sequence encodes CATSTDGTGELFF.

The chain links TRBV11-2 to TRBJ2-1; 9 bases align to TRBD2. The V gene end was trimmed by 2 bases and the J gene end by 6 bases; junction bases not matched to a gene: 2. Germline V gives CDR1 SGHAT, CDR2 FQNNGV. This CDR3 is 14 amino acids long. The chain's CDR3 is CASSLLAGINEQFF. CDR3 DNA: TGTGCCAGCAGCTTACTAGCGGGAATCAATGAGCAGTTCTTC.

This clonotype appeared once. V gene TRBV5-1 combines with J gene TRBJ2-5; D tentatively reads TRBD1 or TRBD2 (5 bases each). V lost 0 bases, J lost 5 bases, and 14 bases lay in between. The CDR3 runs to 15 residues. Germline CDR1 SGHRS, CDR2 YFSETQ. In DNA form, the CDR3 reads TGCGCCAGCAGCTTGGGAGTGCCTGAGGGGGAGACCCAGTACTTC. Residues: CASSLGVPEGETQYF.

The sample holds one count of this clonotype. The rearrangement links TRBV3-1 to TRBJ1-1; D is perhaps TRBD1 (5 bases). CDR3 length: 13 residues. Trimming stripped 0 bases from V and 8 bases from J, with 10 bases between. CDR1 and CDR2 from the germline V gene are LGHDT and YNNKEL (reference sequence). CDR3: CASSQDPHREAFF. The CDR3 DNA reads as TGTGCCAGCAGCCAAGATCCGCACAGGGAAGCTTTCTTT.

In DNA form, the CDR3 reads TGCAGCGTTGAAGGACAGGGTCGAACCTACAATGAGCAGTTCTTC. This gives the protein CSVEGQGRTYNEQFF. This chain connects TRBV29-1 to TRBJ2-1, with 7 bases fitting TRBD1. V was clipped by 1 base and J by 2 bases; unmatched bases: 5. The CDR3 extends over 15 amino acids. Germline assignment: CDR1 SQVTM and CDR2 ANQGSEA.

The rearrangement joins TRBV11-2 to TRBJ1-3; maybe TRBD1 (5 bases). Germline V CDR1 and CDR2: SGHAT, FQNNGV. V was shortened by 2 bases and J by 8 bases, with 10 bases between the two germline ends. The CDR3 is made up of 13 amino acids. The CDR3 bases are TGTGCCAGCAGCTTAACCGGGGGAGACACCATATATTTT. Amino acid sequence: CASSLTGGDTIYF.

V is TRBV20-1 and J is TRBJ2-7; maybe TRBD2 (5 bases). Trimming stripped 3 bases from V and 11 bases from J, with 8 bases between. Germline V gene lookup returns CDR1 DFQATT and CDR2 SNEGSKA (reference sequence). This CDR3 contains 9 residues. The CDR3: CSARRGKYV. Written as DNA, the CDR3 is TGCAGTGCTAGGAGAGGGAAGTACGTC.